The following is a T cell receptor (beta chain) sequence with its context. Antigen specificity is unknown. One end of the junction varies from germline; a read error may be responsible. In germline, CDR1 is SGHTA, CDR2 FQGNSA. The CDR3 covers 16 residues. Genomic DNA constituted the template upon which TCR beta VDJ and CDR3 profiling was performed. One entry per CDR3 protein results from TCRdb running MiXCR on the reads. The profile shows hundreds of thousands of distinct CDR3 sequences, 55% to 70% of them singletons. The sample belongs to a study of CD8+CD57+ T cells in acquired aplastic anemia. Background on the study: The DNA of sorted CD4+ and CD8+ cells averaged roughly 3.2 ug. Overall study findings and caveats: Both patients and controls carried the same twenty-nine CD8+ CDR3 sequences.

The material sequenced was sorted CD4+, CD8+, or CD8+CD57+ T cells (not recorded which) from PBMCs. V gene TRBV7-2 combines with J gene TRBJ2-5, with 9 bases fitting TRBD2. This TCR was recovered from a human donor in good health, serving as a control. As DNA, the CDR3 is TGTGCTAGCAGCATCGGCGGGGGGGCCTTCCACGCGACGCAGTACTTC. It yields the protein CASSIGGGAFHATQYF.